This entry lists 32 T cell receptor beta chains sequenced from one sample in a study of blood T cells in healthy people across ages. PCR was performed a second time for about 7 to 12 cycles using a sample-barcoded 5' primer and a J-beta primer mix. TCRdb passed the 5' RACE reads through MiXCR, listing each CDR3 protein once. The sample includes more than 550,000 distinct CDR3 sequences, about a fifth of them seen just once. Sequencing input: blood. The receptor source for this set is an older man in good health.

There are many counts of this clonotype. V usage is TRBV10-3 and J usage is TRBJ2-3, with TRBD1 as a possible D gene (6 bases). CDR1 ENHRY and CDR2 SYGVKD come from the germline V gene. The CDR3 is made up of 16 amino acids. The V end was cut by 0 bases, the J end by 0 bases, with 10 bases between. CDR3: CAISESWGLSTDTQYF. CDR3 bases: TGTGCCATCAGTGAGTCGTGGGGGCTTAGCACAGATACGCAGTATTTT.

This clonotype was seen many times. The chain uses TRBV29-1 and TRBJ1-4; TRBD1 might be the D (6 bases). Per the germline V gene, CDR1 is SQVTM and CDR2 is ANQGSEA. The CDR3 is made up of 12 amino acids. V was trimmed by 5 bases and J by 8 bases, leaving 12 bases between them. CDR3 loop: CSVSGGGEKLFF. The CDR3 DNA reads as TGCAGCGTTTCTGGGGGCGGAGAAAAACTGTTTTTT.

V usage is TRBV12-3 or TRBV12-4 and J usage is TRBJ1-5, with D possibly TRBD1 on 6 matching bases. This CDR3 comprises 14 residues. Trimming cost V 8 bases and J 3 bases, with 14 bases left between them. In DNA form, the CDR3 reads TGTGCCAGCGGCCATGGACAGATCAATCAGCCCCAGCATTTT. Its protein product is CASGHGQINQPQHF.

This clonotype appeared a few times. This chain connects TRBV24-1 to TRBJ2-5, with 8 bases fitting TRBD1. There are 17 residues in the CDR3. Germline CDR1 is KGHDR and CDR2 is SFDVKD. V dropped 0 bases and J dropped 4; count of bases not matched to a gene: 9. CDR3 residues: CATSDLQGQGFRETQYF. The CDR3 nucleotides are TGTGCCACCAGTGATTTGCAAGGACAGGGATTTCGAGAGACCCAGTACTTC.

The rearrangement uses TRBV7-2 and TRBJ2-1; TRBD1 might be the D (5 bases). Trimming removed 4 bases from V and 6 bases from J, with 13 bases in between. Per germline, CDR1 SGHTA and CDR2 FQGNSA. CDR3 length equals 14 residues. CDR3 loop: CASSSATAFNEQFF. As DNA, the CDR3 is TGTGCCAGCAGCTCCGCGACAGCGTTCAATGAGCAGTTCTTC.

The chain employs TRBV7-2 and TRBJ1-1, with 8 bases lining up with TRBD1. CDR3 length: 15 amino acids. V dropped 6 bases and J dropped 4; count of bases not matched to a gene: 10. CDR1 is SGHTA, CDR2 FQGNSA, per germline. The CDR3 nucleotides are TGTGCCAGCAGACGTCAACAGGGGGGTATCACTGAAGCTTTCTTT. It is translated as CASRRQQGGITEAFF.

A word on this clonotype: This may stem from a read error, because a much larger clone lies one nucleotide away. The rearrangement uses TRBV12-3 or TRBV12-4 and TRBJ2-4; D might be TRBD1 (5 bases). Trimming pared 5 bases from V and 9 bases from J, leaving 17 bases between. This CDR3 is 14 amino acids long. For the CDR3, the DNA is TGTGCCAGCAGTCCGACACGCCGAAGGGGCATTCAGTACTTC. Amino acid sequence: CASSPTRRRGIQYF.

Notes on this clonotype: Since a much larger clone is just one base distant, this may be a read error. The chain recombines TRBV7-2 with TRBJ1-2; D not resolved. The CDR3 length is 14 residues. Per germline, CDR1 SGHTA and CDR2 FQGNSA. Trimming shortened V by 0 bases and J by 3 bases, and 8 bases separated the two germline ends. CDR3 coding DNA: TGTGCCAGCAGCTTAGCTGGCACTCACTATGGCTACACCTTC. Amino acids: CASSLAGTHYGYTF.

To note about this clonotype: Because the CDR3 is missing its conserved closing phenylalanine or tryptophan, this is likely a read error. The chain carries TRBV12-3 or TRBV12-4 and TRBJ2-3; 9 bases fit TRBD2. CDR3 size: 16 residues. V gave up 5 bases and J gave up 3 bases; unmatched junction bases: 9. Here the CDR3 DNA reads TGTGCCAGCAGTATGACTAGCGGAGGAGGTACAGATACGCAGTATTCT. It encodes CASSMTSGGGTDTQYS.

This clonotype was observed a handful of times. The CDR3 loop reads CSASQWSGANVLTF. Written as DNA, the CDR3 is TGCAGTGCTAGTCAGTGGTCTGGGGCCAACGTCCTGACTTTC. The chain combines TRBV20-1 with TRBJ2-6; D gene ambiguous. The V and J ends lost 3 bases and 1 base respectively, with 7 bases between them. Germline loops: CDR1 DFQATT, CDR2 SNEGSKA (reference sequence). This CDR3 is 14 amino acids long.

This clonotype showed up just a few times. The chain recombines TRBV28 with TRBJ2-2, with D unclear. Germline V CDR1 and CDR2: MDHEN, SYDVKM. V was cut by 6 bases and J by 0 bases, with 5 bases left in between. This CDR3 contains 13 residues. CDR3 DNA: TGTGCCAGCAGAAGCACGAACACCGGGGAGCTGTTTTTT. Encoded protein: CASRSTNTGELFF.

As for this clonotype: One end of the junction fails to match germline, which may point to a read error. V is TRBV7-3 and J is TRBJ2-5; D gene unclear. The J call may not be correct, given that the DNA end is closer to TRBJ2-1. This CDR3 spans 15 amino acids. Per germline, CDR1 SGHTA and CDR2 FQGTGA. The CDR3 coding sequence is TGTGCCAGCAGCTTACAGTCCTCCGGCTACAATGGGCAGTTCTTC. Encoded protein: CASSLQSSGYNGQFF.

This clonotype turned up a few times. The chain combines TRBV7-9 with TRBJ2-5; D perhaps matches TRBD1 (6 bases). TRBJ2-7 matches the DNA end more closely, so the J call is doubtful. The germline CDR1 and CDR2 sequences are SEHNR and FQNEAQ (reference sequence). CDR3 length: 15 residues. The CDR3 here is CASSLVGRGTYEQYF. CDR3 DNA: TGTGCCAGCAGCTTAGTGGGCAGGGGAACCTACGAGCAGTACTTC.

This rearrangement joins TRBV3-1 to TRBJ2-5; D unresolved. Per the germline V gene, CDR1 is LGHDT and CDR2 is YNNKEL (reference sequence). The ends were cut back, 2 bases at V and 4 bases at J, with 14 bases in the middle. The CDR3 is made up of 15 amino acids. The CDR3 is CASSQLRSRAETQYF. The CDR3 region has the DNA TGTGCCAGCAGCCAACTCCGGTCCCGGGCAGAGACCCAGTACTTC.

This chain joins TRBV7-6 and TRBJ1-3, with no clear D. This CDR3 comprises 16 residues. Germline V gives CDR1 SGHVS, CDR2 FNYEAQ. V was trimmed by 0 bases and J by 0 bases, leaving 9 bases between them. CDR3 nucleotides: TGTGCCAGCAGCTTAGCGGGCCCGAACTCTGGAAACACCATATATTTT. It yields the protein CASSLAGPNSGNTIYF.

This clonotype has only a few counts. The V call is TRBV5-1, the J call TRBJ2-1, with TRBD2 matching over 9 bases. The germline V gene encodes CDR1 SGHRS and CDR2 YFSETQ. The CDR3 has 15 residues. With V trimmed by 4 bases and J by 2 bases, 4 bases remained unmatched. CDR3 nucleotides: TGCGCCAGCAGCCCGACTAGCGGACCCTACAATGAGCAGTTCTTC. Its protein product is CASSPTSGPYNEQFF.

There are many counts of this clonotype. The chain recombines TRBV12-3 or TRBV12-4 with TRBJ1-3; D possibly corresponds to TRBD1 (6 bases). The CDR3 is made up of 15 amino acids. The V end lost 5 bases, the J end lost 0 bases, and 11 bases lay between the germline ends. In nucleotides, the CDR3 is TGTGCCAGCAGTAACCGGGACAACTCTGGAAACACCATATATTTT. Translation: CASSNRDNSGNTIYF.

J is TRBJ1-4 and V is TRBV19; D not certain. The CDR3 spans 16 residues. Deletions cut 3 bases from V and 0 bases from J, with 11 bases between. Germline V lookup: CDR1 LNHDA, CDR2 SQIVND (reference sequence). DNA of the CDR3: TGTGCCAGTAGTATGGGCGCTTGGGCAACTAATGAAAAACTGTTTTTT. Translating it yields CASSMGAWATNEKLFF.

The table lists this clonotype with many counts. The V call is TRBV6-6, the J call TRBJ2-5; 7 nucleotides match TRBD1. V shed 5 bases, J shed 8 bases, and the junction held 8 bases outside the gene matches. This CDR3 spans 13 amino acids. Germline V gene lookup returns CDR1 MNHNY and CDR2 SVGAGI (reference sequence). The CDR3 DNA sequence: TGTGCCAGCAGTCCCCCAGGGGGTCTCACCCAGTACTTC. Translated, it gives CASSPPGGLTQYF.

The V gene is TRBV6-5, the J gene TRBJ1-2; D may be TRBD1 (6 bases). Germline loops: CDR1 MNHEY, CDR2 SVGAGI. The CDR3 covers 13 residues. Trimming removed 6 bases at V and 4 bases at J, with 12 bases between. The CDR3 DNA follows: TGTGCCAGCAGCAACGACAGGAGCTATGGCTACACCTTC. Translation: CASSNDRSYGYTF.

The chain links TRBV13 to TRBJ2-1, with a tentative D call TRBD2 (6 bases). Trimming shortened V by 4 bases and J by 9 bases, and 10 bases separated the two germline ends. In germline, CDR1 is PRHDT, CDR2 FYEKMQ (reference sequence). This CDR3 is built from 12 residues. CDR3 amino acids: CASSSTSFEQFF. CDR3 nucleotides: TGTGCCAGCAGCTCTACTAGCTTTGAGCAGTTCTTC.

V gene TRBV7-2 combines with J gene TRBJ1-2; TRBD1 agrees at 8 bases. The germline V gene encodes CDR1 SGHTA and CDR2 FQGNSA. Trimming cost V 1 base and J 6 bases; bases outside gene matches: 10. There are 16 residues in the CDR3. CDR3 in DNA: TGTGCCAGCAGCTTAGTGGGGCCAGGGGGCAGGGATGGCTACACCTTC. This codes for CASSLVGPGGRDGYTF.

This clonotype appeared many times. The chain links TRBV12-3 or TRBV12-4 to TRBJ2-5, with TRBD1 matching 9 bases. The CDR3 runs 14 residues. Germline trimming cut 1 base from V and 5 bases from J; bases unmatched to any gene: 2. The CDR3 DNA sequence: TGTGCCAGCAGTTTAGACAGGGGGCCTGAGACCCAGTACTTC. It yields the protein CASSLDRGPETQYF.

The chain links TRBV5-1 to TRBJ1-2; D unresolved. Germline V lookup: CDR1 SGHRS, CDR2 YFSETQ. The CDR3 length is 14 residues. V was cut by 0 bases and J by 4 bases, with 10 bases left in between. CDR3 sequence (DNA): TGCGCCAGCAGCTTGGAACCGCGGGGCTATGGCTACACCTTC. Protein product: CASSLEPRGYGYTF.

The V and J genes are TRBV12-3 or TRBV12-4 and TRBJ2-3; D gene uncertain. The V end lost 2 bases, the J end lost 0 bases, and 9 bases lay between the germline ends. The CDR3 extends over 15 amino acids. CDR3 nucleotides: TGTGCCAGCAGTTTATGGGGTTATAGCACAGATACGCAGTATTTT. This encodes CASSLWGYSTDTQYF.

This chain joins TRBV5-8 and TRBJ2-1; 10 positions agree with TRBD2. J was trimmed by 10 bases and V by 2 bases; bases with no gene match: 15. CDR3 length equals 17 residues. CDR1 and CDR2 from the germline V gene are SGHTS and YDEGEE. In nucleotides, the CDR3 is TGTGCCAGCAGCTTCCCTCGAGCTAGCGGGAGCTCGGGGGAGCAGTTCTTC. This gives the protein CASSFPRASGSSGEQFF.

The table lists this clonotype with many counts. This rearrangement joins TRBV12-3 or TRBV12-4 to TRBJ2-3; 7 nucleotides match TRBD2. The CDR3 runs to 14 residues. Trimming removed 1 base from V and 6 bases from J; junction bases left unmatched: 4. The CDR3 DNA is TGTGCCAGCAGTTTAGGCGGGAGCCTCGATACGCAGTATTTT. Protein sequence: CASSLGGSLDTQYF.

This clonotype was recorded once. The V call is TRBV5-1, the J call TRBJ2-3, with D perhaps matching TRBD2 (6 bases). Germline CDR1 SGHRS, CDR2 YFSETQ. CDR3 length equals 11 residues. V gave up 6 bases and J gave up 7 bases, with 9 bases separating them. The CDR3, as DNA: TGCGCCAGCACGGGGGATAATACGCAGTATTTT. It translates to CASTGDNTQYF. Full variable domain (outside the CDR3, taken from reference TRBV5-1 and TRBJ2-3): KAGVTQTPRYLIKTRGQQVTLSCSPISGHRSVSWYQQTPGQGLQFLFEYFSETQRNKGNFPGRFSGRQFSNSRSEMNVSTLELGDSALYLCASTGDNTQYFGPGTRLTVL.

For the CDR3, the DNA is TGTGCCAGCAGGCCAAGACAGGGATCTAATGAAAAACTGTTTTTT. Protein sequence: CASRPRQGSNEKLFF. V usage is TRBV7-9 and J usage is TRBJ1-4; 7 positions agree with TRBD1. Germline V lookup: CDR1 SEHNR, CDR2 FQNEAQ (reference sequence). This CDR3 comprises 15 residues. The junction had 7 bases not matched to a gene; V was cut back by 6 bases and J by 3 bases.

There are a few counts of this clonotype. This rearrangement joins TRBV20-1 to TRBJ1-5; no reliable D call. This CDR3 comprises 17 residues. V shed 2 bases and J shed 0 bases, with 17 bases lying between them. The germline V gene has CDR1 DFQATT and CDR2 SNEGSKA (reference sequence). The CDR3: CSARTDHLPYSNQPQHF. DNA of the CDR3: TGCAGTGCTAGAACAGATCACCTACCTTATAGCAATCAGCCCCAGCATTTT.

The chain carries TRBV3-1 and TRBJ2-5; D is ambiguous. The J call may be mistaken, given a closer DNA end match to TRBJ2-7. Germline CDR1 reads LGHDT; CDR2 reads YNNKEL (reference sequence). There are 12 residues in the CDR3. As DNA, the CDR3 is TGTGCCAGCAGCCAGGGTACCTACGAGCAGTACGTC. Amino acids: CASSQGTYEQYV.

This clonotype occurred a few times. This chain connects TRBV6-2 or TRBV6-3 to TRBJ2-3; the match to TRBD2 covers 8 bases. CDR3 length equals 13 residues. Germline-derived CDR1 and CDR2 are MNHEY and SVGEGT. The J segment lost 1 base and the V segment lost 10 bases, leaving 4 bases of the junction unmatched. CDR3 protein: CATKAGGTDTQYF. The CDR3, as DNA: TGTGCCACCAAAGCGGGGGGCACAGATACGCAGTATTTT.